This T cell receptor (beta chain) was documented in a study of early stage breast cancer tumors. Study information: Among roughly 12 ER+/PR+/HER2- tumors, eight were ductal, four lobular.

The assay was immunoSEQ multiplex PCR, and TCRdb's table has in-frame clones only and misses some. The table includes around 30,000 clones, roughly four fifths detected once. Study findings and constraints: Blood repertoires resembled normal breast more than tumor. Enriched TCRB sequences shared across patients were mostly commonly generated sequences. Compared with adjacent normal breast, tumors showed about 2.5-fold denser, more clonal T cells.

This clone appeared once. As yet, its antigen is unknown. Per the germline V gene, CDR1 is LNHDA and CDR2 is SQIVND (reference sequence). The CDR3 consists of 15 residues. After removal of 0 bases from V and 3 bases from J, the junction contained 3 bases not matched to a gene. The gene calls are TRBV19 and TRBJ1-1; 8 nucleotides align to TRBD1. The sample consisted of breast tumor tissue. The sequence was obtained from a person aged 30 to 40 with breast cancer. CDR3 sequence (DNA): TGTGCCAGTAGTATAGAGGACAGGGTGTACACTGAAGCTTTCTTT. This translates into CASSIEDRVYTEAFF.